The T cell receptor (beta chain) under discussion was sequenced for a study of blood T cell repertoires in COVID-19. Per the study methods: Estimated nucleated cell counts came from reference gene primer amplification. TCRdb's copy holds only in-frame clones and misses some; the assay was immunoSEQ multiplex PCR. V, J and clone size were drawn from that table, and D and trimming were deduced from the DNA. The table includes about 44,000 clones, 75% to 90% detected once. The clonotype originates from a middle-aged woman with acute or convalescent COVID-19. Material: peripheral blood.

CDR3 DNA: TGTGCCAGCAGCCAGCAGGGCCCAGATACGCAGTATTTT. Translated: CASSQQGPDTQYF. This chain joins TRBV3-1 (or the pseudogene TRBV3-2) and TRBJ2-3; the D gene is possibly TRBD1 (5 bases). The CDR3 spans 13 residues. V was pared by 3 bases and J by 4 bases, with 8 bases between. Germline values: CDR1 LGHDT, CDR2 YNNKEL (reference sequence).